Listed here are 20 T cell receptor beta chains from one sample, sequenced in a study of identical twins. TCRdb used MiXCR to reprocess the 5' RACE reads, holding one entry per CDR3 protein. The table shows roughly 720,000 distinct CDR3 sequences, with about 20% occurring only once. These data also formed part of another study, on T cells expressing NK-cell markers.

Sequenced material: PBMCs. These receptors all come from a woman aged 18-29 years in good health.

In this sample, this clonotype turned up a few times. The V and J genes are TRBV7-9 and TRBJ1-5, with a weak D call TRBD1 (6 bases). Germline assignment: CDR1 SEHNR and CDR2 FQNEAQ (reference sequence). The germline V and J ends were trimmed by 9 bases and 0 bases, with 15 bases remaining between them. The CDR3 covers 15 residues. Here the CDR3 DNA reads TGTGCCAGTCAAGCAGCACAGGGTAGCAATCAGCCCCAGCATTTT. This codes for CASQAAQGSNQPQHF.

This clonotype was seen only a few times. This chain links TRBV5-1 with TRBJ2-7; D is tentatively TRBD1 or TRBD2 (5 bases each). Trimming took 2 bases from V and 0 from J, leaving 12 bases between them. CDR3 length: 15 residues. Germline V gene data show CDR1 as SGHRS and CDR2 as YFSETQ. CDR3 in amino acids: CASSFLGTDSYEQYF. The CDR3, as DNA: TGCGCCAGCAGCTTTCTAGGGACCGACTCCTACGAGCAGTACTTC.

In DNA, the CDR3 is TGCAGTGCTAGCACCCGGACAGGGGGCAGCTCCTACAATGAGCAGTTCTTC. Its translation is CSASTRTGGSSYNEQFF. The chain recombines TRBV20-1 with TRBJ2-1, with TRBD1 matching over 11 bases. Trimming removed 3 bases from V and 0 bases from J; junction bases left unmatched: 7. Germline CDR1 DFQATT, CDR2 SNEGSKA (reference sequence). The CDR3 totals 17 residues.

This clonotype was picked up one time. This sequence joins TRBV5-1 and TRBJ2-7, with 8 bases fitting TRBD2. Germline V CDR1 and CDR2: SGHRS, YFSETQ. Germline trimming cut 5 bases from V and 4 bases from J; bases unmatched to any gene: 5. The CDR3 has 13 residues. The CDR3 region has the DNA TGCGCCAGCAGTACAGCGGGGGAGTACGAGCAGTACTTC. As protein: CASSTAGEYEQYF. The variable domain in full, completed from reference TRBV5-1 and TRBJ2-7, reads KAGVTQTPRYLIKTRGQQVTLSCSPISGHRSVSWYQQTPGQGLQFLFEYFSETQRNKGNFPGRFSGRQFSNSRSEMNVSTLELGDSALYLCASSTAGEYEQYFGPGTRLTVT.

The chain uses TRBV20-1 and TRBJ2-1; 8 bases line up with TRBD1. The length of the CDR3 is 16 residues. Trimming cost V 1 base and J 7 bases; bases outside gene matches: 12. Germline V gene lookup returns CDR1 DFQATT and CDR2 SNEGSKA (reference sequence). The CDR3 is CSARGTGRIRVNEQFF. CDR3 nucleotide sequence: TGCAGTGCTAGAGGGACAGGGAGGATTCGGGTGAATGAGCAGTTCTTC.

This clonotype was observed a few times. CDR3 amino acids: CASKPDYNEQFF. The CDR3 bases are TGTGCCAGCAAGCCAGACTACAATGAGCAGTTCTTC. This rearrangement joins TRBV12-3 or TRBV12-4 to TRBJ2-1; no clear D gene. Trimming took 7 bases from V and 3 from J, leaving 7 bases between them. The CDR3 contains 12 residues.

This clonotype came up a few times. V is TRBV5-1 and J is TRBJ1-1; maybe TRBD1 (6 bases). Germline CDR1 reads SGHRS; CDR2 reads YFSETQ. V was cut by 4 bases and J by 8 bases, with 12 bases left in between. CDR3 length equals 12 residues. The CDR3 region has the DNA TGCGCCAGCAGCAGGGCAGGGGCAGAAGCTTTCTTT. Translated: CASSRAGAEAFF.

V is TRBV7-6 and J is TRBJ2-2; no definite D call. Trimming took 0 bases from V and 3 from J, leaving 5 bases between them. The germline V gene has CDR1 SGHVS and CDR2 FNYEAQ. The CDR3 has 14 residues. CDR3 nucleotides: TGTGCCAGCAGCTTAGCAGGGTACACCGGGGAGCTGTTTTTT. Its protein is CASSLAGYTGELFF.

V is TRBV20-1 and J is TRBJ2-7; 8 bases match TRBD2. There are 13 residues in the CDR3. Per germline, CDR1 DFQATT and CDR2 SNEGSKA (reference sequence). The V gene end was trimmed by 7 bases and the J gene end by 0 bases; junction bases not matched to a gene: 5. The CDR3 here is CSVLLAASYEQYF. CDR3 sequence (DNA): TGCAGTGTCTTACTAGCGGCCTCCTACGAGCAGTACTTC.

This clonotype was recorded a few times. The V call is TRBV29-1, the J call TRBJ1-1; the D gene is possibly TRBD1 (6 bases). The CDR3 is 15 amino acids. The germline V gene encodes CDR1 SQVTM and CDR2 ANQGSEA. Between the trimmed V and J ends, which lost 7 bases and 3 bases, there was a span of 21 bases. CDR3: CSASHVNRVDTEAFF. CDR3 DNA sequence: TGCAGCGCGTCACACGTCAACAGGGTCGACACTGAAGCTTTCTTT.

The V call is TRBV5-6, the J call TRBJ1-1; no clear D. The CDR3 has 14 amino acids. Trimming left V 2 bases short and J 1 base short, with 9 bases between. The germline V gene has CDR1 SGHDT and CDR2 YYEEEE. CDR3 sequence (DNA): TGTGCCAGCAGCTTCCTCGGGAGGAACACTGAAGCTTTCTTT. This gives the protein CASSFLGRNTEAFF.

This chain connects TRBV27 to TRBJ2-3; either TRBD1 or TRBD2 may fit D (7 bases each). Germline V gives CDR1 MNHEY, CDR2 SMNVEV (reference sequence). Trimming removed 6 bases at V and 6 bases at J, with 16 bases between. The CDR3 loop spans 14 amino acids. The CDR3 is CASSQGGGFDTQYF. CDR3 sequence (DNA): TGTGCCAGCAGCCAGGGGGGGGGCTTTGATACGCAGTATTTT.

This chain connects TRBV19 to TRBJ1-5; D call uncertain. The CDR3 sequence is 15 residues long. Trimming pared 1 base from V and 7 bases from J, leaving 14 bases between. Germline-derived CDR1 and CDR2 are LNHDA and SQIVND (reference sequence). The CDR3: CASSIVRVGRQPQHF. The CDR3 nucleotides are TGTGCCAGTAGTATAGTAAGGGTAGGAAGACAGCCCCAGCATTTT.

This clonotype came up a few times. The rearrangement uses TRBV27 and TRBJ1-2, with TRBD1 matching over 12 bases. The germline CDR1 and CDR2 sequences are MNHEY and SMNVEV (reference sequence). The CDR3 loop spans 13 amino acids. V shed 6 bases, J shed 7 bases, and the junction held 3 bases outside the gene matches. CDR3 sequence reads: CASRGTGGLGYTF. In DNA form, the CDR3 reads TGTGCCAGCAGAGGGACAGGGGGCCTTGGCTACACCTTC.

This clonotype was detected many times. This sequence joins TRBV4-1 and TRBJ2-1; 12 bases fit TRBD2. This CDR3 has 15 amino acids. The trim removed 5 bases at V and 5 bases at J, leaving 4 bases unmatched. Germline V lookup: CDR1 MGHRA, CDR2 YSYEKL. CDR3 sequence: CASSTLAGGHNEQFF. In DNA form, the CDR3 reads TGCGCCAGCAGCACACTAGCGGGAGGACACAATGAGCAGTTCTTC.

This clonotype was counted a few times. The rearrangement links TRBV7-9 to TRBJ1-2; D unresolved. From germline, CDR1 is SEHNR and CDR2 FQNEAQ (reference sequence). The V and J ends lost 7 bases and 4 bases respectively, with 13 bases between them. The CDR3 totals 13 residues. CDR3 region: CASMLAGSYGYTF. For the CDR3, the DNA is TGTGCCAGCATGCTCGCTGGGAGCTATGGCTACACCTTC. Drawing the rest from reference TRBV7-9 and TRBJ1-2, the complete variable domain is DTGVSQNPRHKITKRGQNVTFRCDPISEHNRLYWYRQTLGQGPEFLTYFQNEAQLEKSRLLSDRFSAERPKGSFSTLEIQRTEQGDSAMYLCASMLAGSYGYTFGSGTRLTVV.

This clonotype occurred a few times. The chain is built from TRBV20-1 and TRBJ1-1, with a possible D match to TRBD1 (6 bases). In germline, CDR1 is DFQATT, CDR2 SNEGSKA (reference sequence). The CDR3 spans 14 residues. Trimming took 2 bases from V and 1 from J, leaving 11 bases between them. The CDR3 protein is CSARIGQPNTEAFF. CDR3 DNA sequence: TGCAGTGCTAGAATCGGACAGCCGAACACTGAAGCTTTCTTT.

This clonotype came up a few times. The rearrangement joins TRBV20-1 to TRBJ2-1; no reliable D call. The CDR3 consists of 15 residues. V gave up 6 bases and J gave up 8 bases, with 23 bases separating them. From germline, CDR1 is DFQATT and CDR2 SNEGSKA (reference sequence). The CDR3 sequence is CSALVAESGSDEQFF. CDR3 DNA: TGCAGTGCGTTGGTTGCGGAGTCGGGCAGCGATGAGCAGTTCTTC.

This clonotype was counted between two and nine times. This chain uses TRBV7-9 with TRBJ2-1; TRBD2 is a possible D gene (6 bases). V was shortened by 3 bases and J by 9 bases, with 9 bases between the two germline ends. CDR1 is SEHNR, CDR2 FQNEAQ, per germline (reference sequence). This CDR3 comprises 12 residues. As DNA, the CDR3 is TGTGCCAGCAGCTTTCCTAGCGTTGAGCAGTTCTTC. It codes for CASSFPSVEQFF.

This clonotype was detected only a few times. The chain combines TRBV7-2 with TRBJ2-7, with D possibly TRBD2 on 6 matching bases. V dropped 1 base and J dropped 6 bases, with 13 bases sitting between them. Looked up from germline, CDR1 is SGHTA and CDR2 is FQGNSA. The CDR3 has 14 amino acids. CDR3 in amino acids: CASSLEASVGEQYF. The CDR3 DNA is TGTGCCAGCAGCTTAGAAGCTAGCGTAGGCGAGCAGTACTTC.